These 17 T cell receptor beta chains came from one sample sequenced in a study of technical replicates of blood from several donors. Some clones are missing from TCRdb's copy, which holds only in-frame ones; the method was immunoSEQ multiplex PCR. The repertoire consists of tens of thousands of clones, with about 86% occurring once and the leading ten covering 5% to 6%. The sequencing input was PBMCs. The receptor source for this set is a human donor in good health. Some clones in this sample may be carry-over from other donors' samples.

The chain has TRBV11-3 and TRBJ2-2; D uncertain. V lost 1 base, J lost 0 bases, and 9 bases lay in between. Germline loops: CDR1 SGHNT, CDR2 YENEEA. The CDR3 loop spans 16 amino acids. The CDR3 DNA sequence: TGTGCCAGCAGCTTAGTGATATACTCGAACACCGGGGAGCTGTTTTTT. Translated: CASSLVIYSNTGELFF.

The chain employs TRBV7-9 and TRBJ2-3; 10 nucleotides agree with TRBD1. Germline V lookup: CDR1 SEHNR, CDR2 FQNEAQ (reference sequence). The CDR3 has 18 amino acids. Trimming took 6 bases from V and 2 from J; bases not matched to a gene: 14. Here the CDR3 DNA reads TGTGCCAGCAGTTCATCTTCCGGGACAGGGGAGGACACAGATACGCAGTATTTT. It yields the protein CASSSSSGTGEDTDTQYF.

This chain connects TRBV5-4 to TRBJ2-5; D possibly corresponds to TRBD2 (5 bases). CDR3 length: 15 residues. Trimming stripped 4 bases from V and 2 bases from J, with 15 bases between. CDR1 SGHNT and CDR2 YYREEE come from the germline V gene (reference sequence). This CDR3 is CASSRVMGEQETQYF. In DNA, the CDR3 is TGTGCCAGCAGCCGAGTAATGGGAGAACAAGAGACCCAGTACTTC.

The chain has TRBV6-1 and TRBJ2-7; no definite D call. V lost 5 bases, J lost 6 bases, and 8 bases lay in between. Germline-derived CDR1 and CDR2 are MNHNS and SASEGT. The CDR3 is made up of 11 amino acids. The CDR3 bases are TGTGCCAGCAGTAAGCCGGGCGAGCAGTACTTC. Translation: CASSKPGEQYF.

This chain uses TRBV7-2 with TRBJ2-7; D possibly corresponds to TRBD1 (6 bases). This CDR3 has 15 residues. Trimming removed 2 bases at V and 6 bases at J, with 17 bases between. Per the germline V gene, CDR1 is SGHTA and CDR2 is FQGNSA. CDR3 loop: CASSLQTSRGGEQYF. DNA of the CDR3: TGTGCCAGCAGCTTACAGACCTCAAGAGGGGGCGAGCAGTACTTC.

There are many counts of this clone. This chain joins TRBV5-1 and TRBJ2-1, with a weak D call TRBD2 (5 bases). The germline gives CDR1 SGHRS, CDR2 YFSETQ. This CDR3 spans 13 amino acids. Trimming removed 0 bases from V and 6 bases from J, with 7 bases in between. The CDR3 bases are TGCGCCAGCAGCTTGGCGGGGATCAATGAGCAGTTCTTC. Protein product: CASSLAGINEQFF.

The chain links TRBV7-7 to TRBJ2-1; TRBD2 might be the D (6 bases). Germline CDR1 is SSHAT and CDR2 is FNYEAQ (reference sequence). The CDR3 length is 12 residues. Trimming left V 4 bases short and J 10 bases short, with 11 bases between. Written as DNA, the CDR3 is TGTGCCAGCAGCTCCCATGGAGGGGAGCAGTTCTTC. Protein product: CASSSHGGEQFF.

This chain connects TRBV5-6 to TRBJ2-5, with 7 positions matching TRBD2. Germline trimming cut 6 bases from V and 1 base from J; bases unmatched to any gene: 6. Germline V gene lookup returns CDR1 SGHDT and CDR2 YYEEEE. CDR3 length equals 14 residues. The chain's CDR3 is CASNSGGGQETQYF. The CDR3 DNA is TGTGCCAGCAACTCTGGGGGGGGCCAAGAGACCCAGTACTTC. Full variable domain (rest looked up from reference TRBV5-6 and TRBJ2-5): DAGVTQSPTHLIKTRGQQVTLRCSPKSGHDTVSWYQQALGQGPQFIFQYYEEEERQRGNFPDRFSGHQFPNYSSELNVNALLLGDSALYLCASNSGGGQETQYFGPGTRLLVL.

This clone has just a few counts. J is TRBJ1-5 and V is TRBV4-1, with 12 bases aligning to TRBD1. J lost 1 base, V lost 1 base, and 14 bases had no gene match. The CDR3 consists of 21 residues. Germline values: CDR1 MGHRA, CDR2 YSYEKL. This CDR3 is CASSQAMGAGTGGLSNQPQHF. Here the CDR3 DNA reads TGCGCCAGCAGCCAAGCGATGGGCGCCGGGACAGGGGGCTTGAGCAATCAGCCCCAGCATTTT.

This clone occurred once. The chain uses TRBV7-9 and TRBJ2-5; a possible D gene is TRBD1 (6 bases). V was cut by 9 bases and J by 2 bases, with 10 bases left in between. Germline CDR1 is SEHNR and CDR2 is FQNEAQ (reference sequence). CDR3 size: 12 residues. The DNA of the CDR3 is TGTGCCAGTAAGGGGGATCAAGAGACCCAGTACTTC. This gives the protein CASKGDQETQYF.

The CDR3 here is CASSIQRQETQYF. The CDR3 bases are TGTGCCAGTAGTATCCAGCGACAAGAGACCCAGTACTTC. The chain has TRBV19 and TRBJ2-5, with D uncertain. The V end was cut by 3 bases, the J end by 2 bases, with 7 bases between. Germline V lookup: CDR1 LNHDA, CDR2 SQIVND (reference sequence). CDR3 length: 13 residues. The complete variable domain, with remaining parts taken from reference TRBV19 and TRBJ2-5, reads DGGITQSPKYLFRKEGQNVTLSCEQNLNHDAMYWYRQDPGQGLRLIYYSQIVNDFQKGDIAEGYSVSREKKESFPLTVTSAQKNPTAFYLCASSIQRQETQYFGPGTRLLVL.

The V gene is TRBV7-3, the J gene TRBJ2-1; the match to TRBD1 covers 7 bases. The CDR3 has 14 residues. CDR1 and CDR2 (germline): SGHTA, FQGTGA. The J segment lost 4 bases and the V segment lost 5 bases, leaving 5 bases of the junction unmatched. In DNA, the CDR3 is TGTGCCAGCAGCATCGGGACAGATTACAATGAGCAGTTCTTC. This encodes CASSIGTDYNEQFF.

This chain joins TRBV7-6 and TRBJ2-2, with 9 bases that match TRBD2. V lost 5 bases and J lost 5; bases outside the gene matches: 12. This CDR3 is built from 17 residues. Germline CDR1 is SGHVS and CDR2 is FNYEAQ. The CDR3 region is CASSPREREDGTGELFF. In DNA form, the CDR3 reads TGTGCCAGCAGCCCGCGGGAGCGGGAGGATGGGACCGGGGAGCTGTTTTTT. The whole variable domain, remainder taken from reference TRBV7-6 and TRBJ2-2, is GAGVSQSPRYKVTKRGQDVALRCDPISGHVSLYWYRQALGQGPEFLTYFNYEAQQDKSGLPNDRFSAERPEGSISTLTIQRTEQRDSAMYRCASSPREREDGTGELFFGEGSRLTVL.

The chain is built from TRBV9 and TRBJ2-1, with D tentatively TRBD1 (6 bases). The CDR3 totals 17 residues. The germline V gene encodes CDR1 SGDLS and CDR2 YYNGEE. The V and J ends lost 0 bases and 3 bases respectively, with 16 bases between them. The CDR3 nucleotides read TGTGCCAGCAGCGTAGGAGGGGGTGTTGCCAGCTACAATGAGCAGTTCTTC. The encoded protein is CASSVGGGVASYNEQFF.

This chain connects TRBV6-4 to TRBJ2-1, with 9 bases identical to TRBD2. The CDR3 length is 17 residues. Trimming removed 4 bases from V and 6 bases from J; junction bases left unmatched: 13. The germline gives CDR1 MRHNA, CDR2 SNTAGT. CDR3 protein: CASSVNVAGVFGNEQFF. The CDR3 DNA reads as TGTGCCAGCAGTGTAAATGTAGCGGGAGTATTCGGCAATGAGCAGTTCTTC.

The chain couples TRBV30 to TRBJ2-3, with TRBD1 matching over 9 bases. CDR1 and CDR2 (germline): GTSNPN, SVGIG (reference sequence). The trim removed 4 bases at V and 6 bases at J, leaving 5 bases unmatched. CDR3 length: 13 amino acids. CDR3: CAWTTGGGDTQYF. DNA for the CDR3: TGTGCCTGGACGACAGGGGGGGGCGATACGCAGTATTTT.

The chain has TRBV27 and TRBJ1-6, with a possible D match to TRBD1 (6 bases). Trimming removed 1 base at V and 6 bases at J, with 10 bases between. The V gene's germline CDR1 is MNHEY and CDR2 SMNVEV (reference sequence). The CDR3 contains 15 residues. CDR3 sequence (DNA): TGTGCCAGCAGTTTATACAGGGCACTTAATTCACCCCTCCACTTT. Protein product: CASSLYRALNSPLHF.